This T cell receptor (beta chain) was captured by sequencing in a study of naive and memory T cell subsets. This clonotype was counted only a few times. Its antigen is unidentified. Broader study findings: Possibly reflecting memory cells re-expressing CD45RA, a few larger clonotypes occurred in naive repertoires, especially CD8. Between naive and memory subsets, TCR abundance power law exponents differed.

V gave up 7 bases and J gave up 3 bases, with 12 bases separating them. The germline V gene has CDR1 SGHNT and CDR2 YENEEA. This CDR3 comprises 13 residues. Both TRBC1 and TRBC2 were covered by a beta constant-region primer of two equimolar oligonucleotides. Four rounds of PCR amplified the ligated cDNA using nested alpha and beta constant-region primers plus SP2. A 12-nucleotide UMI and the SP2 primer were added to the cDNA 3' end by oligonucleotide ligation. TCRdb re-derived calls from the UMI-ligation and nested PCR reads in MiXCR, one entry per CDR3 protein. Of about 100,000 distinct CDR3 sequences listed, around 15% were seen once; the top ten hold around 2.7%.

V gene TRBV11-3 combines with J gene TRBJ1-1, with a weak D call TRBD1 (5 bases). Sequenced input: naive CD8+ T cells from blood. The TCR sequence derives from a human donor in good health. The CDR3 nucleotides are TGTGCCAGCAAACCCGACAGATACACTGAAGCTTTCTTT. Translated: CASKPDRYTEAFF.